This entry lists 20 T cell receptor beta chains sequenced from one sample in a study of blood T cells in healthy people across ages. Primed by a sample-barcoded 5' primer and a J-beta primer mix, a second PCR proceeded for about 7 to 11 cycles. MiXCR was run by TCRdb on the 5' RACE reads, yielding one entry per CDR3 protein. Here the sample spans hundreds of thousands of distinct CDR3 sequences, 60% to 80% being singletons. Sequenced: blood. These receptors were taken from a man aged 30 to 39 in good health.

The gene calls are TRBV12-3 or TRBV12-4 and TRBJ1-1, with D tentatively TRBD1 (5 bases). CDR3 length: 17 amino acids. V was pared by 7 bases and J by 3 bases, with 24 bases between. The CDR3 DNA reads as TGTGCCAGCACCGACTGGGCGGACACCGGATGGGACACTGAAGCTTTCTTT. Protein product: CASTDWADTGWDTEAFF.

The chain recombines TRBV10-3 with TRBJ1-2, with no clear D. The germline V gene encodes CDR1 ENHRY and CDR2 SYGVKD. Trimming left V 10 bases short and J 3 bases short, with 9 bases between. The CDR3 runs 11 residues. For the CDR3, the DNA is TGTGCCACCATGACGGACTATGGCTACACCTTC. This gives the protein CATMTDYGYTF.

The V and J genes are TRBV9 and TRBJ2-2; D is uncertain. Germline CDR1 is SGDLS and CDR2 is YYNGEE. The CDR3 consists of 13 residues. Deletions cut 2 bases from V and 5 bases from J, with 7 bases between. The CDR3 DNA follows: TGTGCCAGCAGCGTTGGGCAGACCGGGGAGCTGTTTTTT. It translates to CASSVGQTGELFF.

This chain uses TRBV6-5 with TRBJ2-3; D is ambiguous. V shed 0 bases and J shed 5 bases, with 6 bases lying between them. The germline gives CDR1 MNHEY, CDR2 SVGAGI. CDR3 size: 13 residues. The CDR3 here is CASSYSRQDTQYF. For the CDR3, the DNA is TGTGCCAGCAGTTACTCGAGGCAAGATACGCAGTATTTT.

The V and J genes are TRBV28 and TRBJ1-6; 8 nucleotides align to TRBD1. CDR3 length: 15 residues. The V and J ends lost 7 bases and 4 bases, in that order; junction bases with no gene match: 6. The germline CDR1 and CDR2 sequences are MDHEN and SYDVKM. This CDR3 reads CASTHRGGYNSPLHF. CDR3 nucleotide sequence: TGTGCCAGCACCCACAGGGGGGGATATAATTCACCCCTCCACTTT.

The gene calls are TRBV28 and TRBJ1-6; D ambiguous. This CDR3 contains 11 residues. The V gene's germline CDR1 is MDHEN and CDR2 SYDVKM. Trimming stripped 4 bases from V and 5 bases from J, with 0 bases between. The CDR3 DNA is TGTGCCAGCAGTTATAATTCACCCCTCCACTTT. Its translation: CASSYNSPLHF.

Remarks on this clonotype: Relative to the germline gene, one junction end is altered; a read error may explain this. The rearrangement links TRBV7-9 to TRBJ2-4, with D possibly matching TRBD2 (6 bases). The length of the CDR3 is 13 residues. The germline CDR1 and CDR2 sequences are SEHNR and FQNEAQ (reference sequence). Here the CDR3 reads CVSSLMGGNEQYF. The CDR3 DNA reads as TGTGTCAGCAGCTTAATGGGGGGAAATGAGCAGTACTTC.

The CDR3 here is CSAAANRYEQYF. The CDR3 DNA is TGCAGCGCGGCGGCTAATCGCTACGAGCAGTACTTC. J is TRBJ2-7 and V is TRBV29-1; D is unresolved. This CDR3 spans 12 amino acids. CDR1 is SQVTM, CDR2 ANQGSEA, per germline. The V gene lost 7 bases and the J gene lost 3 bases, with 13 bases spanning the gap.

This clonotype was found a few times. This chain connects TRBV19 to TRBJ2-6; D ambiguous. The ends were cut back, 2 bases at V and 14 bases at J, with 16 bases in the middle. Germline lookup yields CDR1 LNHDA and CDR2 SQIVND (reference sequence). The CDR3 covers 14 residues. In nucleotides, the CDR3 is TGTGCCAGTAGTATACCGCAGGCCCCATTCATCCTGACTTTC. Translated, it gives CASSIPQAPFILTF.

The genes are TRBV7-9 and TRBJ1-6; 7 positions match TRBD1. The germline CDR1 and CDR2 sequences are SEHNR and FQNEAQ (reference sequence). V trimming: 5 bases; J trimming: 8 bases; junction bases outside the gene matches: 9. The CDR3 runs 15 residues. DNA for the CDR3: TGTGCCAGCAGCCCCGTCGCACAGGGGTATTCACCCCTCCACTTT. Its translation is CASSPVAQGYSPLHF.

The sample holds a few counts of this clonotype. This CDR3 reads CASSFERGNPSTDTQYF. The CDR3 DNA reads as TGTGCCAGCAGCTTCGAGCGGGGGAACCCTAGCACAGATACGCAGTATTTT. The chain is built from TRBV7-2 and TRBJ2-3; 8 bases fit TRBD2. In germline, CDR1 is SGHTA, CDR2 FQGNSA. J lost 0 bases, V lost 3 bases, and 8 bases had no gene match. The CDR3 contains 17 residues.

This clonotype was counted once. The gene calls are TRBV15 and TRBJ1-6, with unresolved D. The germline V and J ends were trimmed by 5 bases and 4 bases, with 15 bases remaining between them. The CDR3 loop spans 16 amino acids. The V gene's germline CDR1 is LNHNV and CDR2 YYDKDF (reference sequence). The CDR3 spells CATSRSRVAYNSPLHF. CDR3 DNA sequence: TGTGCCACCAGCCGGTCGAGGGTTGCGTATAATTCACCCCTCCACTTT.

The gene calls are TRBV10-2 and TRBJ1-4; 7 positions match TRBD1. J gave up 8 bases and V 0 bases, and 9 bases lay outside the gene matches. The length of the CDR3 is 16 residues. CDR1 is WSHSY and CDR2 is SAAADI in the germline V gene. CDR3 in DNA: TGCGCCAGCAGTGAGTCGGAGGCAGGGGGTTTCGAAAAACTGTTTTTT. Translated: CASSESEAGGFEKLFF.

This clonotype was seen more than once but under ten times. The J gene is TRBJ1-1, the V gene TRBV29-1, with D tentatively TRBD1 (5 bases). Trimming cost V 6 bases and J 5 bases, with 19 bases left between them. The CDR3 has 14 amino acids. Germline V gives CDR1 SQVTM, CDR2 ANQGSEA. CDR3 protein: CSVMKGSRNTEAFF. In nucleotides, the CDR3 is TGCAGCGTGATGAAGGGGTCGCGGAATACTGAAGCTTTCTTT.

The chain combines TRBV20-1 with TRBJ1-1, with TRBD1 identical over 8 bases. The length of the CDR3 is 14 residues. Germline V gene data show CDR1 as DFQATT and CDR2 as SNEGSKA (reference sequence). The trim removed 1 base at V and 8 bases at J, leaving 9 bases unmatched. CDR3 region: CSARVGRGRGEAFF. The DNA for the CDR3 is TGCAGTGCTAGAGTCGGCAGGGGGCGCGGGGAAGCTTTCTTT.

The chain is built from TRBV7-9 and TRBJ2-2; 7 bases are a match to TRBD1. Germline V CDR1 and CDR2: SEHNR, FQNEAQ (reference sequence). The CDR3 spans 14 residues. V lost 2 bases to trimming and J lost 3 bases; unmatched junction nucleotides: 0. CDR3 DNA: TGTGCCAGCAGCTTAACAGGGGACACCGGGGAGCTGTTTTTT. It encodes CASSLTGDTGELFF.

The chain joins TRBV6-4 to TRBJ2-1, with 9 positions matching TRBD2. This CDR3 has 15 residues. Trimming cost V 0 bases and J 6 bases; bases outside gene matches: 3. Germline V lookup: CDR1 MRHNA, CDR2 SNTAGT. DNA for the CDR3: TGTGCCAGCAGTGACTCGGGACTAGCTCTCAATGAGCAGTTCTTC. It encodes CASSDSGLALNEQFF.

The chain's CDR3 is CASSDTGAVYNEQFF. The CDR3, as DNA: TGTGCCAGCAGTGATACAGGGGCGGTGTACAATGAGCAGTTCTTC. The chain is built from TRBV2 and TRBJ2-1, with 7 bases lining up with TRBD1. Germline lookup yields CDR1 SNHLY and CDR2 FYNNEI. The CDR3 contains 15 residues. The V and J ends lost 3 bases and 4 bases, in that order; junction bases with no gene match: 6.

The chain combines TRBV7-3 with TRBJ2-1; 10 bases map to TRBD2. CDR3 length equals 18 residues. With V trimmed by 0 bases and J by 6 bases, 11 bases remained unmatched. The germline gives CDR1 SGHTA, CDR2 FQGTGA. In DNA form, the CDR3 reads TGTGCCAGCAGCTTAACAGGAGCGGGGGGGCCATTTGGCAATGAGCAGTTCTTC. As protein: CASSLTGAGGPFGNEQFF.

The CDR3, as DNA: TGCAGCGTTGGTCGAGCTGGGAACGAGCAGTACTTC. It yields the protein CSVGRAGNEQYF. The chain recombines TRBV29-1 with TRBJ2-7, with D unresolved. This CDR3 has 12 residues. The germline V gene has CDR1 SQVTM and CDR2 ANQGSEA. V lost 4 bases to trimming and J lost 5 bases, with 12 bases between them.